This T cell receptor (beta chain) was profiled in a study of OX40 agonist ivuxolimab in advanced cancers. The overall study: Hepatocellular carcinoma, melanoma, renal cell or head and neck cancer affected the dose-escalation patients.

CDR1 is MGHRA, CDR2 YSYEKL, per germline. The CDR3 sequence is 16 residues long. Samples were taken at baseline and on day 1 of cycles 4 and 7. Generated by immunoSEQ multiplex PCR, the TCRdb table keeps only in-frame clones and is missing some. The table lists under 25,000 clones, approximately 79% of them singletons. The chain carries TRBV4-1 and TRBJ2-5; 8 bases match TRBD1. The J call may be in error: the DNA end matches TRBJ2-7 better. The TCR sequence derives from an adult with an advanced solid tumor such as melanoma, head and neck, liver or kidney cancer. Sequenced material: CD4+ or CD8+ T cells sorted from blood, taken in a trial of the OX40 agonist ivuxolimab. The CDR3 DNA reads as TGCGCCAGCAGCCACGAACTCGGGACAGGTCCCTACGAGCAGTACTTC. Translating gives CASSHELGTGPYEQYF.